This T cell receptor beta chain was recovered during a study of blood T cell repertoires in COVID-19. The overall study: Samples representing acute and convalescent COVID-19 were sourced from the United States, Italy and Spain. The analysed material was cDNA or gDNA that came from T cells, B-cell-depleted T cells, or PBMCs.

Original analysis: Using reference gene primer amplification, nucleated cell counts were estimated. TCRdb's table, derived via immunoSEQ multiplex PCR, lists solely in-frame clones and lacks some. That table furnishes V, J and clone size, whereas the DNA furnished D and trimming. There are over 85,000 clones in the sample; roughly 87% occur only once, and under 4.5% lies in the top ten. V was shortened by 6 bases and J by 0 bases, with 9 bases between the two germline ends. The germline V gene encodes CDR1 SNHLY and CDR2 FYNNEI. The CDR3 runs to 14 residues. J is TRBJ2-1 and V is TRBV2; a weak D match, TRBD2 (7 bases). The sample consisted of peripheral blood. This receptor was obtained from a man between 60 and 70 years old with acute or convalescent COVID-19. CDR3 region: CASRGGASYNEQFF. CDR3 nucleotides: TGTGCCAGCAGGGGGGGGGCCTCCTACAATGAGCAGTTCTTC.